This T cell receptor (beta chain) was sequenced during a study of blood T cells in healthy people across ages. Trimming removed 2 bases from V and 4 bases from J, with 6 bases in between. The CDR3 runs to 13 residues. Per the germline V gene, CDR1 is SGDLS and CDR2 is YYNGEE. Then a second PCR, running about 6 to 11 cycles, was carried out with a sample-barcoded 5' primer and a J-beta primer mix. A template-switch adaptor containing 12 random nucleotides labeled each cDNA molecule. TCRdb reprocessed the 5' RACE reads via MiXCR and lists one record per CDR3 protein. In the table there are under 950,000 distinct CDR3 sequences, approximately 21% of which are singletons. This clonotype has more than one count but fewer than ten.

This clonotype originated in a man aged 65 to 85 in good health. The chain links TRBV9 to TRBJ2-2; no definite D call. Sequenced material: blood. The CDR3 region is CASSVVSTGELFF. The CDR3 DNA reads TGTGCCAGCAGCGTTGTTAGCACCGGGGAGCTGTTTTTT.